This T cell receptor beta chain was identified during a study of cytomegalovirus exposure and HLA in healthy donors. Assay: immunoSEQ multiplex PCR; the TCRdb copy retains only in-frame clones and omits some. This sample has under 300,000 clones; around 85% occur once, and the top ten carry over 0.95%. The study's findings and limits: A few chains linked to CMV were shown in vitro to be specific for CMV antigens. The tendency of first-cohort TCR clusters to co-occur in the roughly 130 validation repertoires was the finding of a later analysis.

The CDR3 consists of 13 residues. V lost 3 bases and J lost 10; bases outside the gene matches: 7. CDR1 is LNHDA, CDR2 SQIVND, per germline (reference sequence). For this clone: Its antigen remains unknown.

Separation from the 666-subject first cohort characterized the roughly 130-subject validation cohort, to which the donors belonged. The sample was PBMCs. This TCR was recovered from a woman in her 30s in good health and CMV-seropositive. The chain recombines TRBV19 with TRBJ1-1; 8 bases fit TRBD1. The CDR3 sequence is CASSIQGALVAFF. CDR3 DNA sequence: TGTGCCAGTAGTATTCAGGGGGCGTTGGTAGCTTTCTTT.